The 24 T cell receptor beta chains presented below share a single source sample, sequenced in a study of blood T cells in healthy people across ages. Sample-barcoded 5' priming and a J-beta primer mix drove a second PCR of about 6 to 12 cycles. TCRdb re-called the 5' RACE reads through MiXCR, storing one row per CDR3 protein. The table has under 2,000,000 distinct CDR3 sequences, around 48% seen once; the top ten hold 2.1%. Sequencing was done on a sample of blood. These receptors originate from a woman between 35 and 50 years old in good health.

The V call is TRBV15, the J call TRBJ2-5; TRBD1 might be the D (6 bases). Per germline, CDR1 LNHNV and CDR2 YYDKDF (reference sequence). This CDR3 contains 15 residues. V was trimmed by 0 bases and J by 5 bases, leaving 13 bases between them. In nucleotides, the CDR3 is TGTGCCACCAGCAGAGACGGCAGGGGTTGGGAGACCCAGTACTTC. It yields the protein CATSRDGRGWETQYF.

The CDR3 DNA sequence: TGTGCCAGCAGCCTTAATCGACGGTTGACCCAGCATTTT. Its translation is CASSLNRRLTQHF. The V call is TRBV12-3 or TRBV12-4, the J call TRBJ1-5; D gene uncertain. V lost 6 bases and J 11 bases, leaving 17 bases between the germline ends. This CDR3 has 13 residues.

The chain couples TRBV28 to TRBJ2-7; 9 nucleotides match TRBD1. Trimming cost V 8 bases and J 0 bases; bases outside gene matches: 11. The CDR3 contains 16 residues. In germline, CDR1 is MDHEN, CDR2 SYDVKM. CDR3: CASVEQGASSSYEQYF. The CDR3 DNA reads TGTGCCAGCGTGGAACAGGGGGCTTCCAGCTCCTACGAGCAGTACTTC.

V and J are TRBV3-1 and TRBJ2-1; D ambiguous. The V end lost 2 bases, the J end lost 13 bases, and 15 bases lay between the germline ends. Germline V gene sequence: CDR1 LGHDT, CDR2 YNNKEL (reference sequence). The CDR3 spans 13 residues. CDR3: CASSQSSPASQFF. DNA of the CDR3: TGTGCCAGCAGCCAATCGAGCCCCGCCTCCCAGTTCTTC.

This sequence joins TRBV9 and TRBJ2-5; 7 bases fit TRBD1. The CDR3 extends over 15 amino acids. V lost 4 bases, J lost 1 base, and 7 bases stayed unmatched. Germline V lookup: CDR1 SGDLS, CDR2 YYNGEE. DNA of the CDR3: TGTGCCAGCAGCTCCGTTCGGGACAGCCAAGAGACCCAGTACTTC. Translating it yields CASSSVRDSQETQYF.

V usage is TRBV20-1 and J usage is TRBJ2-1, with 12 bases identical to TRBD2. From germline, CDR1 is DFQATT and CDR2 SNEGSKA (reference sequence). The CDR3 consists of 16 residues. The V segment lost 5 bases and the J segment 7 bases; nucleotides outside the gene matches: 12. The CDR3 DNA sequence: TGCAGTGCTCCAAAGCCGACTAGCGGGAGTGGAAATGAGCAGTTCTTC. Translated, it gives CSAPKPTSGSGNEQFF.

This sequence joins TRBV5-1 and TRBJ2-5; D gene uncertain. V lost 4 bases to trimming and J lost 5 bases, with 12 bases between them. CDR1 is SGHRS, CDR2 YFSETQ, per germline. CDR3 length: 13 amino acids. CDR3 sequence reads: CASSREGMETQYF. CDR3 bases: TGCGCCAGCAGCAGGGAAGGAATGGAGACCCAGTACTTC.

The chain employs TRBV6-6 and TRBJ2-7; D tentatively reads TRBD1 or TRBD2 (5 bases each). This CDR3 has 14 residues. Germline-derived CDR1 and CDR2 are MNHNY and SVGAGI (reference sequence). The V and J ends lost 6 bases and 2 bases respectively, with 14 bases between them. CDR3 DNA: TGTGCCAGCAGGGGGGTGCGCCTAACCTACGAGCAGTACTTC. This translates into CASRGVRLTYEQYF.

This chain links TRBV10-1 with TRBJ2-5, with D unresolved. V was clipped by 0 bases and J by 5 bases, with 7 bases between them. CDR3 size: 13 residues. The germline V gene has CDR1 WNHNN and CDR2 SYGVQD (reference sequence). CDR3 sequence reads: CASSESAGETQYF. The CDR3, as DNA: TGCGCCAGCAGTGAGTCGGCTGGGGAGACCCAGTACTTC.

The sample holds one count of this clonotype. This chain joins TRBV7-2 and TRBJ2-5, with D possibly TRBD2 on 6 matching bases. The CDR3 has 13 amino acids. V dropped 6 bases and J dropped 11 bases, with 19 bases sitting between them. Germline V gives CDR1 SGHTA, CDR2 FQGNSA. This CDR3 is CASSTFPGTEQYF. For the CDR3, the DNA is TGTGCCAGCAGTACCTTCCCCGGGACTGAGCAGTACTTC.

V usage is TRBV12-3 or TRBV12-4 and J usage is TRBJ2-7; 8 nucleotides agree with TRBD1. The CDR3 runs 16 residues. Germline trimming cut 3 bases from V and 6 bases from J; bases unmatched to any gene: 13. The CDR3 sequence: CASSFDRGSQTLEQYF. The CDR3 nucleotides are TGTGCCAGCAGTTTCGACAGGGGTTCTCAAACCCTCGAGCAGTACTTC.

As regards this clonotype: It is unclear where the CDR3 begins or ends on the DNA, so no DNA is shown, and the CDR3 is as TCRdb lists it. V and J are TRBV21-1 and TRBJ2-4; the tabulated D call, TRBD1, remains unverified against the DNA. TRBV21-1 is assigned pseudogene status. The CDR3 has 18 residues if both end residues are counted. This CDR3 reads CASSKVDFGWGSKNIQYF.

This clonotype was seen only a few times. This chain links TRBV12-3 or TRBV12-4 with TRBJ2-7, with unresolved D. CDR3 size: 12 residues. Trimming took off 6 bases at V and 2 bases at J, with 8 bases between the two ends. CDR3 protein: CASRQLPYEQYF. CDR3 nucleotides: TGTGCCAGCAGACAACTACCCTACGAGCAGTACTTC.

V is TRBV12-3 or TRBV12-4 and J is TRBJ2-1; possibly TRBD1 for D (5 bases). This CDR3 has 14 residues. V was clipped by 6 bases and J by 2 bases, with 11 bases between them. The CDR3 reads CASRITGTYNEQFF. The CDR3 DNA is TGTGCCAGCAGAATTACAGGTACCTACAATGAGCAGTTCTTC.

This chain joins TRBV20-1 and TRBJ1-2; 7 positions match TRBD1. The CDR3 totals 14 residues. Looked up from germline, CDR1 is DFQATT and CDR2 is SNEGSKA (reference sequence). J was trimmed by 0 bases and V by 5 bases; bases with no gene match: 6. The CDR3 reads CSAQRTGANYGYTF. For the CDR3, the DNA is TGCAGTGCTCAGAGGACAGGAGCTAACTATGGCTACACCTTC.

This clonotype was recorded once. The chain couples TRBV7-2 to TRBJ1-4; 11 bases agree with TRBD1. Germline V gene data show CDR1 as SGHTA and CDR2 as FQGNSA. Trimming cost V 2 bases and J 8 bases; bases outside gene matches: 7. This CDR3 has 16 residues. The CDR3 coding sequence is TGTGCCAGCAGCTTATCCACCGGGACAGGGGGGGAAAAACTGTTTTTT. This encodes CASSLSTGTGGEKLFF. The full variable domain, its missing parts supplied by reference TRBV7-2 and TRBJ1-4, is GAGVSQSPSNKVTEKGKDVELRCDPISGHTALYWYRQSLGQGLEFLIYFQGNSAPDKSGLPSDRFSAERTGGSVSTLTIQRTQQEDSAVYLCASSLSTGTGGEKLFFGSGTQLSVL.

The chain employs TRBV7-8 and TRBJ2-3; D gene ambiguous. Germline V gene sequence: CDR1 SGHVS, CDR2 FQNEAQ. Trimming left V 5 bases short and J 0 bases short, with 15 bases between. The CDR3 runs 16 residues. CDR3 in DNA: TGTGCCAGCAGCATAGGACGAGCTTCTAGCACAGATACGCAGTATTTT. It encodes CASSIGRASSTDTQYF. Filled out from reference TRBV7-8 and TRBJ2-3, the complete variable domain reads GAGVSQSPRYKVAKRGQDVALRCDPISGHVSLFWYQQALGQGPEFLTYFQNEAQLDKSGLPSDRFFAERPEGSVSTLKIQRTQQEDSAVYLCASSIGRASSTDTQYFGPGTRLTVL.

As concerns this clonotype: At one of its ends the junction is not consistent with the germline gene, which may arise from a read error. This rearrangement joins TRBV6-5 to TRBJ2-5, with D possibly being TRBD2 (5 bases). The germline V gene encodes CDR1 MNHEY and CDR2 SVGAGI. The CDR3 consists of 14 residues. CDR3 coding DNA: TGTACCAGTCGCCGGGCCGGGATCCAAGAGACCCAGTACTTC. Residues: CTSRRAGIQETQYF.

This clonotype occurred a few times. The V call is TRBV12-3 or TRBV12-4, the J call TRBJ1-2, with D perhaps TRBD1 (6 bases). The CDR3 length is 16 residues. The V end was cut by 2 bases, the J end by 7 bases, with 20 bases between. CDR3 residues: CASSLRQGRGRSGYTF. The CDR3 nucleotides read TGTGCCAGCAGTTTACGGCAGGGGAGGGGCCGGAGTGGCTACACCTTC.

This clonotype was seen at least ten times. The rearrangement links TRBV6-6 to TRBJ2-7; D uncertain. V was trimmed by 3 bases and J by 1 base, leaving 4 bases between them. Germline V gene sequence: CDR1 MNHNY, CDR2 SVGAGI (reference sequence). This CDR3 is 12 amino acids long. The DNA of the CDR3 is TGTGCCAGCAGTTATGCATCCTACGAGCAGTACTTC. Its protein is CASSYASYEQYF.

The CDR3 DNA reads as TGTGCCAGCACCCGGACAGGGGGCTCACAGCCCCAGCATTTT. Translated, it gives CASTRTGGSQPQHF. The chain has TRBV14 and TRBJ1-5; TRBD1 aligns across 11 bases. Germline V gene lookup returns CDR1 SGHDN and CDR2 FVKESK. This CDR3 has 14 amino acids. The V and J ends lost 7 bases and 7 bases, in that order; junction bases with no gene match: 6.

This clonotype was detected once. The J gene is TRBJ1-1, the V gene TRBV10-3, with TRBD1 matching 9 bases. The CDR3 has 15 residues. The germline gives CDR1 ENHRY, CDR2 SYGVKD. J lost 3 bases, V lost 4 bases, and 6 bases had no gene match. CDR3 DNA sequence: TGTGCCATCAGTGTACCGGGACAGGGCGACACTGAAGCTTTCTTT. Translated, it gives CAISVPGQGDTEAFF.

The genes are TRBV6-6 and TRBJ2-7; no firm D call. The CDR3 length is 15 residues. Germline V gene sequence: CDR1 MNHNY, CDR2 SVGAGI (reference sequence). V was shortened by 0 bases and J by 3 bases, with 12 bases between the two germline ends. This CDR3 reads CASSYSAGTNYEQYF. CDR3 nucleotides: TGTGCCAGCAGTTACTCGGCAGGAACTAACTACGAGCAGTACTTC.

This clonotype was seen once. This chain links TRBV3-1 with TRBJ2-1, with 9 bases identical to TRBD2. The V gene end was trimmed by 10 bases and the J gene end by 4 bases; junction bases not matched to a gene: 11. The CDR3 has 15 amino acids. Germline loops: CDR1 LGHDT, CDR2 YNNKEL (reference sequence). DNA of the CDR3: TGTGCCACTAGCCAAGCGGGGGGCTTTTACAATGAGCAGTTCTTC. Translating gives CATSQAGGFYNEQFF.